The 5 T cell receptor beta chains below come from one sample, sequenced in a study of post-analysis software for immune sequencing data. Carried by the TCR beta cDNA libraries were unique molecular identifiers. One entry per CDR3 protein, called by TCRdb with MiXCR from the PCR reads. The sample includes approximately 730,000 distinct CDR3 sequences, 30% of them seen just once. Study outcomes and limitations: Five TRBV segments appeared more often in patients than in controls, and TRBV5-6, TRBV5-1 and TRBV20-1 were among these.

Antigens of these TCRs are unknown. The sequenced sample consisted of blood. Every receptor here comes from a girl aged 5-17 years with multiple sclerosis.

J is TRBJ2-6 and V is TRBV7-9, with D possibly TRBD1 on 6 matching bases. The CDR3 length is 18 residues. Germline CDR1 and CDR2: SEHNR and FQNEAQ (reference sequence). Trimming removed 3 bases from V and 1 base from J, with 16 bases in between. The CDR3 sequence is CASSFIGQINSGANVLTF. CDR3 DNA: TGTGCCAGCAGCTTTATCGGACAGATAAATTCTGGGGCCAACGTCCTGACTTTC.

This clonotype has only a few counts. The chain employs TRBV15 and TRBJ2-2, with TRBD2 matching 7 bases. J gave up 4 bases and V 9 bases, and 14 bases lay outside the gene matches. CDR1 LNHNV and CDR2 YYDKDF come from the germline V gene (reference sequence). This CDR3 has 16 amino acids. CDR3 loop: CATTDWGGRRTGELFF. CDR3 DNA: TGTGCCACGACCGACTGGGGGGGACGACGCACCGGGGAGCTGTTTTTT.

The V and J genes are TRBV20-1 and TRBJ1-1, with a weak D call TRBD1 (6 bases). The CDR3 extends over 13 amino acids. The germline CDR1 and CDR2 sequences are DFQATT and SNEGSKA (reference sequence). Trimming removed 0 bases at V and 6 bases at J, with 11 bases between. The CDR3 sequence is CSARDTGLSEAFF. The CDR3 DNA sequence: TGCAGTGCTAGAGATACAGGGTTGTCTGAAGCTTTCTTT.

J is TRBJ2-2 and V is TRBV5-1, with a weak D call TRBD1 (6 bases). CDR1 is SGHRS, CDR2 YFSETQ, per germline. The CDR3 is 15 amino acids. V was cut by 2 bases and J by 4 bases, with 12 bases left in between. The CDR3 DNA follows: TGCGCCAGCAGCTTACCGGGACATACCACCGGGGAGCTGTTTTTT. Amino acids: CASSLPGHTTGELFF.

This sequence joins TRBV20-1 and TRBJ2-3; 8 nucleotides match TRBD2. The trim removed 3 bases at V and 0 bases at J, leaving 5 bases unmatched. Germline V lookup: CDR1 DFQATT, CDR2 SNEGSKA (reference sequence). This CDR3 region has 15 residues. CDR3 loop: CSASSGGRSTDTQYF. DNA for the CDR3: TGCAGTGCTAGTTCCGGCGGGAGGAGCACAGATACGCAGTATTTT.